The sequence of this T cell receptor beta chain was determined in a study of molecular identifiers for immune sequencing clone quantification. TCRdb itself ran the PCR reads through MiXCR, one entry per CDR3 protein. The sample contains a few hundred thousand distinct CDR3 sequences, roughly a quarter of which appear only once. The CDR3 runs to 12 residues. V lost 3 bases to trimming and J lost 4 bases; unmatched junction nucleotides: 2. Germline CDR1 is DFQATT and CDR2 is SNEGSKA (reference sequence). The sorting of naive CD8 T cells used the CD8+CD4-CCR7+CD45RA+ phenotype. This TCR derives from a human donor in good health. Some libraries in this study had Jurkat cell RNA spiked in. The V gene is TRBV20-1, the J gene TRBJ1-2, with 7 positions matching TRBD1. The sequencing sample was made of naive CD8+ T cells from blood, with Jurkat cell RNA spiked in. Documented subset: FACS-sorted CD8+CD4-CCR7+CD45RA+ naive T cells. CDR3 amino acids: CSARDRPYGYTF. The CDR3, as DNA: TGCAGTGCTAGGGACAGGCCCTATGGCTACACCTTC.